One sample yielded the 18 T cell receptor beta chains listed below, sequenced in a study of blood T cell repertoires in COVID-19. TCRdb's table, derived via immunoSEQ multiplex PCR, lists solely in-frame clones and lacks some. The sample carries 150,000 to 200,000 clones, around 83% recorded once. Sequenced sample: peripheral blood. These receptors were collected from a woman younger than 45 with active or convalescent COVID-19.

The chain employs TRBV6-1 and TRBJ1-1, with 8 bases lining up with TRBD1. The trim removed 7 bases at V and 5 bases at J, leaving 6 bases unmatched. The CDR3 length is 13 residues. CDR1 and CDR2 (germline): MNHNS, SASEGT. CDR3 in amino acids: CASNRGERTEAFF. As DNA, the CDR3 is TGTGCCAGCAACAGGGGGGAGAGGACTGAAGCTTTCTTT.

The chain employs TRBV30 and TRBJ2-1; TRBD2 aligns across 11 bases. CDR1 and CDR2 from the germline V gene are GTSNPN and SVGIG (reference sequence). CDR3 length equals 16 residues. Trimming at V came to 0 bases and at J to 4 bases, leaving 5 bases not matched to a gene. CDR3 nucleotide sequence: TGTGCCTGGAGTGTAATGGGACTAGCGGTTTACAATGAGCAGTTCTTC. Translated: CAWSVMGLAVYNEQFF.

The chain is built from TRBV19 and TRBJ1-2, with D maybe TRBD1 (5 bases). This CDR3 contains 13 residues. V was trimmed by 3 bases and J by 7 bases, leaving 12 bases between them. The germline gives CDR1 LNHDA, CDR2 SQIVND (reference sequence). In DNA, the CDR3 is TGTGCCAGTAGTATCTCTCACGGGGGTGGCTACACCTTC. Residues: CASSISHGGGYTF.

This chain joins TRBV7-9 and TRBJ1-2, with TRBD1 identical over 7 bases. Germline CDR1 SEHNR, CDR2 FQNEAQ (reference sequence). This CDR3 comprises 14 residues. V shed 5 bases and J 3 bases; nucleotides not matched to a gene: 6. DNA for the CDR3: TGTGCCAGCAGCCCACGGACAGGACACTATGGCTACACCTTC. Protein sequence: CASSPRTGHYGYTF.

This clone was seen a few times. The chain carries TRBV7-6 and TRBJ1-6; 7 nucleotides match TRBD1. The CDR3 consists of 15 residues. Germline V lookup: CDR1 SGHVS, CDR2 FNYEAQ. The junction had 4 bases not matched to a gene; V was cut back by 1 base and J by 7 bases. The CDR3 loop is CASSLEGGPNSPLHF. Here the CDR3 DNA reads TGTGCCAGCAGCTTAGAAGGGGGCCCAAATTCACCCCTCCACTTT.

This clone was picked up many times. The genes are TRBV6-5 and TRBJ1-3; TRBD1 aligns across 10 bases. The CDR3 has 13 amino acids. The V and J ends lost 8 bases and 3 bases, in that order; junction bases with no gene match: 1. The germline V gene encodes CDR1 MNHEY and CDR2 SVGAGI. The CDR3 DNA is TGTGCCAGCGGGGACAGGGGTGGAAACACCATATATTTT. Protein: CASGDRGGNTIYF.

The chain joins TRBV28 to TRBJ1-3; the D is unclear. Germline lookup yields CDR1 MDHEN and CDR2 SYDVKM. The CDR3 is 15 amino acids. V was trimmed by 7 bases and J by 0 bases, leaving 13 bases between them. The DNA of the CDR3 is TGTGCCAGCAATTCAAGTACAGACTCTGGAAACACCATATATTTT. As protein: CASNSSTDSGNTIYF.

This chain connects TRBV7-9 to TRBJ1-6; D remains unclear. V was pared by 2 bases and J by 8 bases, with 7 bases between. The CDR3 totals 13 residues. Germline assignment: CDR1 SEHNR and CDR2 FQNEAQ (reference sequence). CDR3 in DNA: TGTGCCAGCAGCTTAACTAACCATTCACCCCTCCACTTT. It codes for CASSLTNHSPLHF. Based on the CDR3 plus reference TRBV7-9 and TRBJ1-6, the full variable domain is DTGVSQNPRHKITKRGQNVTFRCDPISEHNRLYWYRQTLGQGPEFLTYFQNEAQLEKSRLLSDRFSAERPKGSFSTLEIQRTEQGDSAMYLCASSLTNHSPLHFGNGTRLTVT.

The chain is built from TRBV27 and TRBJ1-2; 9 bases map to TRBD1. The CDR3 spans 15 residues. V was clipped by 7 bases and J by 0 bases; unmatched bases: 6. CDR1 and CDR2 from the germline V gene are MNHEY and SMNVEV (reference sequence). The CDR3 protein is CASTHYRGPNYGYTF. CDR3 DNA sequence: TGTGCCAGCACTCACTACAGGGGGCCTAACTATGGCTACACCTTC.

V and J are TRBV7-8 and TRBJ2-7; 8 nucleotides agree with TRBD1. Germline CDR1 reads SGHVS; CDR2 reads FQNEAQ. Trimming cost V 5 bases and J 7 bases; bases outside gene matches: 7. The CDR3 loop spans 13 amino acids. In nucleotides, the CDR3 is TGTGCCAGCAGCATCGGACAGGGCGCGGAGCAGTACTTC. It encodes CASSIGQGAEQYF.

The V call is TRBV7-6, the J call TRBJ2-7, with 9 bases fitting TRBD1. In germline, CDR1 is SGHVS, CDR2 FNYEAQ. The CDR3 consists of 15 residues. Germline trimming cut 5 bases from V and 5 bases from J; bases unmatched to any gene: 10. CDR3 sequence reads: CASSPRTGEWHEQYF. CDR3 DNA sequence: TGTGCCAGCAGCCCTCGGACAGGGGAGTGGCACGAGCAGTACTTC.

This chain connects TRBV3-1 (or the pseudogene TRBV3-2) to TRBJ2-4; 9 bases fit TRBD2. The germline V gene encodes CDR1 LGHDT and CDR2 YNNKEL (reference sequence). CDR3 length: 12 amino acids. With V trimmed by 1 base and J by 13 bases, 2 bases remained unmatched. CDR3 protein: CASSQGLAAQYF. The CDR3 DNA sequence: TGTGCCAGCAGCCAAGGACTAGCGGCCCAGTACTTC.

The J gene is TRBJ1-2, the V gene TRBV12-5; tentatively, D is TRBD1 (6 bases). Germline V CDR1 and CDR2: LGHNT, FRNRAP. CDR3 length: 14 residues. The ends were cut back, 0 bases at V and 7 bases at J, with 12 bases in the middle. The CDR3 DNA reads TGTGCTAGTGGTTTGGTAGGGGGATGGCTTGGCTACACCTTC. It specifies CASGLVGGWLGYTF.

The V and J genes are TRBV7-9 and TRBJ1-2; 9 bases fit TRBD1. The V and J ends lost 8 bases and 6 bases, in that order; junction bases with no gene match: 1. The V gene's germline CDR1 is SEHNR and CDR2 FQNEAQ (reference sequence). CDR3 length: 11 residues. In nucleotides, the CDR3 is TGTGCCAGCGGACAGGGGAATGGCTACACCTTC. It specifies CASGQGNGYTF.

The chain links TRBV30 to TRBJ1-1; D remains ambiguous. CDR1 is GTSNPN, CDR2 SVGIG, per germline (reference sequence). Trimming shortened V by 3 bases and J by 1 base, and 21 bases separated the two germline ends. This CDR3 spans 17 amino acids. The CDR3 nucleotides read TGTGCCTGGAGCTCCCCATTTAATAACGAGGCGAACACTGAAGCTTTCTTT. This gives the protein CAWSSPFNNEANTEAFF.

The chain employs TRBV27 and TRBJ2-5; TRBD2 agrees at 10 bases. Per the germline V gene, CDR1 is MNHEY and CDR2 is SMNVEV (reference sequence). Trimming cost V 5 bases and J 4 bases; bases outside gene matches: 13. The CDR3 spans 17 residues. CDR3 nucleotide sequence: TGTGCCAGCAGTCCTAACGGGCGTCGACTAGCGGGAGAGACCCAGTACTTC. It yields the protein CASSPNGRRLAGETQYF.

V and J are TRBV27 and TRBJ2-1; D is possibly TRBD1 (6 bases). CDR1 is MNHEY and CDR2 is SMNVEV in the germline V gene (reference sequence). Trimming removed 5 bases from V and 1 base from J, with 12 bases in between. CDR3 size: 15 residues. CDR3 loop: CASSTTGPSYNEQFF. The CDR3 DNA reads TGTGCCAGCAGTACAACAGGGCCGTCCTACAATGAGCAGTTCTTC.

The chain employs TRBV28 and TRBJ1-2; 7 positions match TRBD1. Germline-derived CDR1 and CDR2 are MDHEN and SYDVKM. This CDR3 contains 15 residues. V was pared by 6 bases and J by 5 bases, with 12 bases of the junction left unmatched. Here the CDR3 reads CASREGGGFGYGYTF. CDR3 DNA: TGTGCCAGCAGGGAAGGAGGGGGCTTTGGGTATGGCTACACCTTC.